These 27 T cell receptor beta chains share one sample of origin, sequenced in a study of blood T cell repertoires in COVID-19. Libraries were prepared by immunoSEQ multiplex PCR; TCRdb keeps only in-frame clonotypes and omits some of them. The sample holds under 200,000 clones, roughly 90% seen once. The material sequenced was PBMCs or T cells enriched from blood (not recorded which). The source is a woman aged 18-35 years who had recovered from COVID-19.

The J gene is TRBJ2-2, the V gene TRBV28, with 9 bases that match TRBD2. The germline V gene has CDR1 MDHEN and CDR2 SYDVKM. The V gene end was trimmed by 3 bases and the J gene end by 4 bases; junction bases not matched to a gene: 15. This CDR3 is built from 19 residues. As DNA, the CDR3 is TGTGCCAGCAGTTTGAGTATTTCTAGCGGGGAGGGGCCCACCGGGGAGCTGTTTTTT. It encodes CASSLSISSGEGPTGELFF.

This clone was detected only once. This chain links TRBV2 with TRBJ2-2; TRBD2 agrees at 11 bases. V lost 0 bases to trimming and J lost 6 bases; unmatched junction nucleotides: 9. The germline V gene encodes CDR1 SNHLY and CDR2 FYNNEI. The CDR3 contains 18 residues. The DNA for the CDR3 is TGTGCCAGCAGTGAAGCCCATCCTAGCGGGGGGCCCCCCGGGGAGCTGTTTTTT. It codes for CASSEAHPSGGPPGELFF.

This clone was observed a single time. The V call is TRBV25-1, the J call TRBJ2-7; D remains ambiguous. The V end was cut by 3 bases, the J end by 2 bases, with 11 bases between. CDR1 and CDR2 (germline): MGHDK, SYGVNS. This CDR3 is 14 amino acids long. Written as DNA, the CDR3 is TGTGCCAGCAGTGATTCTGGGCCTCCCTACGAGCAGTACTTC. It translates to CASSDSGPPYEQYF.

This chain uses TRBV6-5 with TRBJ2-7; the D gene is possibly TRBD1 (7 bases). Trimming removed 0 bases from V and 2 bases from J, with 14 bases in between. The CDR3 contains 16 residues. Looked up from germline, CDR1 is MNHEY and CDR2 is SVGAGI. The CDR3 sequence is CASSYSRRGQTYEQYF. CDR3 nucleotide sequence: TGTGCCAGCAGTTACTCGAGGAGGGGGCAAACCTACGAGCAGTACTTC.

The CDR3 DNA follows: TGTGCCAGCAAATCGGGCCCCGGGGGGAGCAATCAGCCCCAGCATTTT. The encoded protein is CASKSGPGGSNQPQHF. The rearrangement links TRBV2 to TRBJ1-5, with D perhaps matching TRBD1 (5 bases). Trimming shortened V by 7 bases and J by 1 base, and 17 bases separated the two germline ends. This CDR3 contains 16 residues. CDR1 and CDR2 (germline): SNHLY, FYNNEI.

The chain uses TRBV9 and TRBJ1-5; 7 bases are shared with TRBD1. V shed 3 bases, J shed 5 bases, and the junction held 5 bases outside the gene matches. In germline, CDR1 is SGDLS, CDR2 YYNGEE. CDR3 length equals 14 residues. The CDR3 DNA is TGTGCCAGCAGCGCAAGACAGGGCGATCAGCCCCAGCATTTT. This encodes CASSARQGDQPQHF. Together with reference TRBV9 and TRBJ1-5, the CDR3 gives the full variable domain: DSGVTQTPKHLITATGQRVTLRCSPRSGDLSVYWYQQSLDQGLQFLIQYYNGEERAKGNILERFSAQQFPDLHSELNLSSLELGDSALYFCASSARQGDQPQHFGDGTRLSIL.

The V gene is TRBV5-1, the J gene TRBJ2-2, with no clear D. The CDR3 sequence is 14 residues long. Germline assignment: CDR1 SGHRS and CDR2 YFSETQ. V was clipped by 1 base and J by 2 bases, with 6 bases between them. The CDR3 loop is CASSLSGNTGELFF. The CDR3 DNA reads as TGCGCCAGCAGCTTGAGTGGCAACACCGGGGAGCTGTTTTTT.

This clone has only one observation. This rearrangement joins TRBV30 to TRBJ1-1, with D possibly matching TRBD1 (6 bases). The germline V gene encodes CDR1 GTSNPN and CDR2 SVGIG (reference sequence). V lost 0 bases and J 0 bases, leaving 8 bases between the germline ends. The CDR3 is 14 amino acids. The CDR3 DNA follows: TGTGCCTGGAGTGTATCAGGGGTGAACACTGAAGCTTTCTTT. Its protein is CAWSVSGVNTEAFF. The full variable domain, completed using reference TRBV30 and TRBJ1-1, is SQTIHQWPATLVQPVGSPLSLECTVEGTSNPNLYWYRQAAGRGLQLLFYSVGIGQISSEVPQNLSASRPQDRQFILSSKKLLLSDSGFYLCAWSVSGVNTEAFFGQGTRLTVV.

V is TRBV2 and J is TRBJ2-3, with 8 bases identical to TRBD1. V lost 4 bases, J lost 3 bases, and 3 bases stayed unmatched. The CDR3 has 14 residues. The V gene's germline CDR1 is SNHLY and CDR2 FYNNEI. For the CDR3, the DNA is TGTGCCAGCAGTGCCGGACAGGGAACAGATACGCAGTATTTT. It encodes CASSAGQGTDTQYF. Supplemented by reference TRBV2 and TRBJ2-3, the full variable domain reads EPEVTQTPSHQVTQMGQEVILRCVPISNHLYFYWYRQILGQKVEFLVSFYNNEISEKSEIFDDQFSVERPDGSNFTLKIRSTKLEDSAMYFCASSAGQGTDTQYFGPGTRLTVL.

Concerning this clone: At the DNA level, this CDR3 is encoded by other sequences in the same sample as well. This chain joins TRBV5-1 and TRBJ1-2; tentatively, D is TRBD1 (5 bases). Looked up from germline, CDR1 is SGHRS and CDR2 is YFSETQ. V dropped 0 bases and J dropped 2 bases, with 5 bases sitting between them. The CDR3 is 13 residues long. The CDR3 is CASSLGGNYGYTF. In nucleotides, the CDR3 is TGCGCCAGCAGCTTGGGGGGCAACTATGGCTACACCTTC.

V is TRBV5-1 and J is TRBJ1-1; 7 bases align to TRBD1. This CDR3 comprises 15 residues. Germline V gene lookup returns CDR1 SGHRS and CDR2 YFSETQ. Trimming at V came to 3 bases and at J to 0 bases, leaving 5 bases not matched to a gene. This CDR3 is CASSYMTGMNTEAFF. In DNA, the CDR3 is TGCGCCAGCAGCTATATGACAGGGATGAACACTGAAGCTTTCTTT.

The genes are TRBV4-2 and TRBJ2-1; 8 nucleotides agree with TRBD2. CDR1 and CDR2 from the germline V gene are LGHNA and YNFKEQ. V trimming: 0 bases; J trimming: 2 bases; junction bases outside the gene matches: 0. The CDR3 has 15 amino acids. In nucleotides, the CDR3 is TGTGCCAGCAGCCAAGACGGGGGGGCCTACAATGAGCAGTTCTTC. Its translation is CASSQDGGAYNEQFF.

V is TRBV7-6 and J is TRBJ1-2, with a possible D match to TRBD1 (6 bases). The CDR3 spans 16 residues. Germline V CDR1 and CDR2: SGHVS, FNYEAQ. With 5 bases removed from V and 4 bases from J, the gap between germline ends came to 20 bases. CDR3 sequence reads: CASSPTRGTLGYGYTF. CDR3 in DNA: TGTGCCAGCAGCCCGACCAGGGGCACACTGGGCTATGGCTACACCTTC. Full variable domain (rest looked up from reference TRBV7-6 and TRBJ1-2): GAGVSQSPRYKVTKRGQDVALRCDPISGHVSLYWYRQALGQGPEFLTYFNYEAQQDKSGLPNDRFSAERPEGSISTLTIQRTEQRDSAMYRCASSPTRGTLGYGYTFGSGTRLTVV.

The gene calls are TRBV4-2 and TRBJ1-1; a possible D gene is TRBD1 (5 bases). From germline, CDR1 is LGHNA and CDR2 YNFKEQ. This CDR3 is 16 amino acids long. The V end was cut by 0 bases, the J end by 5 bases, with 16 bases between. The CDR3 nucleotides are TGTGCCAGCAGCCAAGATAATAGGAGGGGAGAGACTGAAGCTTTCTTT. It yields the protein CASSQDNRRGETEAFF.

The rearrangement links TRBV28 to TRBJ1-4; tentatively, D is TRBD1 (5 bases). Trimming left V 3 bases short and J 10 bases short, with 12 bases between. Germline V gene data show CDR1 as MDHEN and CDR2 as SYDVKM. The CDR3 consists of 13 residues. In DNA form, the CDR3 reads TGTGCCAGCAGTTTTACCACCGGGGGAAAACTGTTTTTT. Its protein product is CASSFTTGGKLFF.

Only one count was recorded for this clone. The chain joins TRBV28 to TRBJ1-1, with 7 nucleotides matching TRBD1. Unmatched junction bases numbered 11, after V lost 4 bases and J lost 6 bases. This CDR3 region has 15 residues. Per the germline V gene, CDR1 is MDHEN and CDR2 is SYDVKM. The CDR3 sequence: CASSSGQIPGAEAFF. The DNA for the CDR3 is TGTGCCAGCAGTTCGGGACAGATCCCCGGCGCTGAAGCTTTCTTT.

V usage is TRBV5-1 and J usage is TRBJ2-2; possible D gene TRBD2, 5 bases. Between the trimmed V and J ends, which lost 4 bases and 6 bases, there was a span of 16 bases. The CDR3 extends over 15 amino acids. Germline V gene sequence: CDR1 SGHRS, CDR2 YFSETQ. The CDR3 here is CASSLEGSGAGELFF. DNA for the CDR3: TGCGCCAGCAGCCTCGAGGGTAGTGGGGCCGGGGAGCTGTTTTTT.

The V call is TRBV4-1, the J call TRBJ1-2; 9 bases agree with TRBD1. The CDR3 contains 16 residues. V lost 4 bases to trimming and J lost 4 bases; unmatched junction nucleotides: 10. Germline V CDR1 and CDR2: MGHRA, YSYEKL. The CDR3 sequence is CASSPQQGAGSYGYTF. The CDR3 DNA sequence: TGCGCCAGCAGCCCTCAACAGGGGGCAGGAAGCTATGGCTACACCTTC.

The chain links TRBV6-4 to TRBJ2-1; 8 bases are shared with TRBD1. The CDR3 is 15 amino acids. V lost 5 bases to trimming and J lost 0 bases; unmatched junction nucleotides: 3. CDR1 MRHNA and CDR2 SNTAGT come from the germline V gene. CDR3 nucleotides: TGTGCCAGCAGTCCCACAGGGGGCTCCTACAATGAGCAGTTCTTC. Translation gives CASSPTGGSYNEQFF.

This clone was recorded only once. The chain carries TRBV9 and TRBJ2-7; no firm D call. In germline, CDR1 is SGDLS, CDR2 YYNGEE. Trimming took off 0 bases at V and 0 bases at J, with 7 bases between the two ends. The CDR3 sequence is 14 residues long. The CDR3 region has the DNA TGTGCCAGCAGCGTAGGTGTGAGCTCCTACGAGCAGTACTTC. Protein: CASSVGVSSYEQYF. Drawing the rest from reference TRBV9 and TRBJ2-7, the complete variable domain is DSGVTQTPKHLITATGQRVTLRCSPRSGDLSVYWYQQSLDQGLQFLIQYYNGEERAKGNILERFSAQQFPDLHSELNLSSLELGDSALYFCASSVGVSSYEQYFGPGTRLTVT.

The chain employs TRBV12-5 and TRBJ2-2, with a possible D match to TRBD1 (6 bases). Trimming removed 1 base at V and 4 bases at J, with 19 bases between. The length of the CDR3 is 18 residues. The germline gives CDR1 LGHNT, CDR2 FRNRAP. CDR3 sequence: CASGLGTTSGVGTGELFF. Written as DNA, the CDR3 is TGTGCTAGTGGTTTGGGTACCACGTCAGGGGTCGGCACCGGGGAGCTGTTTTTT. The full variable domain, completed using reference TRBV12-5 and TRBJ2-2, is DARVTQTPRHKVTEMGQEVTMRCQPILGHNTVFWYRQTMMQGLELLAYFRNRAPLDDSGMPKDRFSAEMPDATLATLKIQPSEPRDSAVYFCASGLGTTSGVGTGELFFGEGSRLTVL.

The chain has TRBV9 and TRBJ2-3; TRBD1 is a possible D gene (6 bases). CDR3 length equals 13 residues. Germline CDR1 SGDLS, CDR2 YYNGEE. The V and J ends lost 5 bases and 0 bases respectively, with 7 bases between them. CDR3: CASRDRSTDTQYF. The CDR3, as DNA: TGTGCCAGCAGAGACAGGAGCACAGATACGCAGTATTTT.

In the case of this clone: This specimen includes other DNA sequences encoding the same CDR3. The rearrangement links TRBV28 to TRBJ2-2; tentatively, D is TRBD1 (6 bases). With 4 bases removed from V and 3 bases from J, the gap between germline ends came to 9 bases. Germline V gene data show CDR1 as MDHEN and CDR2 as SYDVKM. The CDR3 sequence is 14 residues long. CDR3 protein: CASSSTGDTGELFF. The CDR3 bases are TGTGCCAGCAGTTCGACAGGAGACACCGGGGAGCTGTTTTTT.

This rearrangement joins TRBV30 to TRBJ1-6, with 7 bases identical to TRBD1. CDR1 GTSNPN and CDR2 SVGIG come from the germline V gene (reference sequence). There are 13 residues in the CDR3. Unmatched junction bases numbered 9, after V lost 6 bases and J lost 10 bases. In DNA, the CDR3 is TGTGCCTGTGAACAGGGGTTAGGATCACCCCTCCACTTT. Amino acids: CACEQGLGSPLHF.

This clone was counted between two and nine times. The rearrangement links TRBV7-9 to TRBJ1-2; 7 positions match TRBD1. The V gene's germline CDR1 is SEHNR and CDR2 FQNEAQ (reference sequence). This CDR3 has 12 amino acids. V lost 5 bases and J lost 7; bases outside the gene matches: 4. The CDR3 DNA reads as TGTGCCAGCAGCCCGGACAGGTCTGGCTACACCTTC. This codes for CASSPDRSGYTF.

This clone was observed a single time. This sequence joins TRBV20-1 and TRBJ2-6; D gene unclear. V dropped 3 bases and J dropped 0 bases, with 6 bases sitting between them. Germline CDR1 and CDR2: DFQATT and SNEGSKA (reference sequence). The CDR3 sequence is 14 residues long. In nucleotides, the CDR3 is TGCAGTGCTAGTCAAAACTCTGGGGCCAACGTCCTGACTTTC. This translates into CSASQNSGANVLTF.

The V call is TRBV7-2, the J call TRBJ2-3; 9 nucleotides agree with TRBD1. The germline V gene has CDR1 SGHTA and CDR2 FQGNSA. The length of the CDR3 is 15 residues. The ends lost 5 bases at V and 2 bases at J; junction bases unmatched: 5. CDR3 in DNA: TGTGCCAGCAGCAGAGGACAGGGGCCCACAGATACGCAGTATTTT. It translates to CASSRGQGPTDTQYF.